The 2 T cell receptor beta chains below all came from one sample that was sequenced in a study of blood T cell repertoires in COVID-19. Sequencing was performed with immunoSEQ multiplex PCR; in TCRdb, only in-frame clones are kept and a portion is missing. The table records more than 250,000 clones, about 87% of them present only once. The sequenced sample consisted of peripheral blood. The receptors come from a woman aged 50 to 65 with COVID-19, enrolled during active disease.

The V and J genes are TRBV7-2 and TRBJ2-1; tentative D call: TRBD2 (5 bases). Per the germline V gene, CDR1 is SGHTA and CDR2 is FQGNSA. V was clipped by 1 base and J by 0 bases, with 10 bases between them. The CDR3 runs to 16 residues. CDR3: CASSLDAGLSYNEQFF. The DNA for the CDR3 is TGTGCCAGCAGCTTAGACGCGGGCCTCTCCTACAATGAGCAGTTCTTC.

CDR3 nucleotide sequence: TGCGCCAGCAGCCCCGGCCTAGCGGGAGTGCTAGCCAAAAACATTCAGTACTTC. The encoded protein is CASSPGLAGVLAKNIQYF. The chain recombines TRBV4-1 with TRBJ2-4; 10 bases align to TRBD2. Germline loops: CDR1 MGHRA, CDR2 YSYEKL. The CDR3 is 18 amino acids. V shed 4 bases, J shed 0 bases, and the junction held 9 bases outside the gene matches.